What follows are 22 T cell receptor beta chains derived from one specimen sequenced in a study of beta chain features in type 1 diabetes. Study-level results: All four CD4+ subsets from Type 1 diabetes patients carried moderately but significantly shorter TCRB CDR3s.

Their antigens remain unidentified. Every isolated RNA sample was fully reverse transcribed, so sequencing captured expressed TCRB transcripts. Sequencing was performed with immunoSEQ multiplex PCR; in TCRdb, only in-frame clones are kept and a portion is missing. Among about 370,000 clones listed, around a tenth were seen once. The source material was central memory CD4+ T cells from blood. These receptors were collected from a man aged 25-40 years with type 1 diabetes.

In this sample, this clone turned up a few times. This rearrangement joins TRBV27 to TRBJ2-3; 8 bases map to TRBD1. V lost 2 bases and J lost 1; bases outside the gene matches: 2. The CDR3 consists of 15 residues. The germline CDR1 and CDR2 sequences are MNHEY and SMNVEV (reference sequence). The CDR3 DNA follows: TGTGCCAGCAGTTTAGCCAGGGGGCGCACAGATACGCAGTATTTT. It encodes CASSLARGRTDTQYF.

This clone was detected only a few times. The chain joins TRBV18 to TRBJ1-1, with 7 bases matching TRBD1. Germline-derived CDR1 and CDR2 are KGHSH and LQKENI. The CDR3 extends over 16 amino acids. With 0 bases clipped from V and 6 bases from J, the junction kept 10 bases outside the gene matches. CDR3 coding DNA: TGTGCCAGCTCACCACCGAGGAGGGGGCTCGCGGCTGAAGCTTTCTTT. This translates into CASSPPRRGLAAEAFF.

CDR3 in DNA: TGTGCCAGCAGCTTGAGTCCCGGGTTTTCGGGGAATGAGCAGTTCTTC. Its translation is CASSLSPGFSGNEQFF. V is TRBV5-6 and J is TRBJ2-1; D is possibly TRBD2 (5 bases). Germline loops: CDR1 SGHDT, CDR2 YYEEEE. This CDR3 spans 16 amino acids. Trimming took off 1 base at V and 7 bases at J, with 18 bases between the two ends.

This chain uses TRBV30 with TRBJ2-2; no firm D call. V gave up 8 bases and J gave up 5 bases, with 18 bases separating them. CDR3 size: 14 residues. The germline V gene encodes CDR1 GTSNPN and CDR2 SVGIG (reference sequence). The CDR3 nucleotides are TGTGCCAGCAGCTTAGTGCATACTACCGGGGAGCTGTTTTTT. Amino acid sequence: CASSLVHTTGELFF.

This chain joins TRBV29-1 and TRBJ2-3; the match to TRBD1 covers 9 bases. V was clipped by 3 bases and J by 4 bases; unmatched bases: 5. The CDR3 is made up of 14 amino acids. Germline lookup yields CDR1 SQVTM and CDR2 ANQGSEA. The CDR3 sequence is CSVDAQGASDTQYF. DNA of the CDR3: TGCAGCGTTGACGCACAGGGGGCCTCAGATACGCAGTATTTT.

This clone was counted only a few times. This rearrangement joins TRBV29-1 to TRBJ1-4, with 12 bases that match TRBD1. The CDR3 covers 15 residues. Germline lookup yields CDR1 SQVTM and CDR2 ANQGSEA. V trimming: 6 bases; J trimming: 4 bases; junction bases outside the gene matches: 6. The CDR3 DNA sequence: TGCAGCGTGTTGGGACAGGGGGCGGATAATGAAAAACTGTTTTTT. It encodes CSVLGQGADNEKLFF.

In the case of this clone: One end of the junction varies from germline; a read error may be responsible. This chain joins TRBV28 and TRBJ2-7; D gene ambiguous. The CDR3 totals 13 residues. The V gene's germline CDR1 is MDHEN and CDR2 SYDVKM. CDR3 sequence reads: CASSLTPSNEQYF. The CDR3 nucleotides are TGTGCCAGCAGTTTAACTCCCTCCAACGAGCAGTACTTC.

In this sample, this clone turned up a few times. The chain couples TRBV28 to TRBJ2-3; TRBD2 might be the D (5 bases). Between the trimmed V and J ends, which lost 5 bases and 0 bases, there was a span of 21 bases. This CDR3 spans 18 amino acids. Germline values: CDR1 MDHEN, CDR2 SYDVKM. As DNA, the CDR3 is TGTGCCAGCAGTCCAGGAGGTCTGGGCGGACCTAGCACAGATACGCAGTATTTT. This gives the protein CASSPGGLGGPSTDTQYF.

There are a few counts of this clone. The identical CDR3 is also encoded by other nucleotide sequences in the sample. The rearrangement uses TRBV25-1 and TRBJ2-7; 9 nucleotides match TRBD1. CDR3 length: 14 amino acids. The germline gives CDR1 MGHDK, CDR2 SYGVNS. V was clipped by 3 bases and J by 4 bases; unmatched bases: 4. The CDR3 spells CASSEGQGAYEQYF. CDR3 DNA: TGTGCCAGCAGTGAGGGACAGGGTGCTTACGAGCAGTACTTC.

J is TRBJ1-1 and V is TRBV4-3; 7 nucleotides align to TRBD1. The CDR3 length is 14 residues. The trim removed 4 bases at V and 4 bases at J, leaving 6 bases unmatched. Looked up from germline, CDR1 is LGHNA and CDR2 is YSLEER. The CDR3 protein is CASSPRGQGTEAFF. DNA of the CDR3: TGCGCCAGCAGCCCGAGGGGGCAGGGCACTGAAGCTTTCTTT.

There are a few counts of this clone. The rearrangement uses TRBV2 and TRBJ2-7; no clear D gene. Between the trimmed V and J ends, which lost 4 bases and 4 bases, there was a span of 11 bases. Germline CDR1 reads SNHLY; CDR2 reads FYNNEI. This CDR3 has 13 residues. DNA for the CDR3: TGTGCCAGCAGTGGACCCAGCCAGTACGAGCAGTACTTC. It codes for CASSGPSQYEQYF.

The chain recombines TRBV7-9 with TRBJ2-2; a weak D match, TRBD1 (6 bases). The germline CDR1 and CDR2 sequences are SEHNR and FQNEAQ (reference sequence). Trimming took 4 bases from V and 10 from J, leaving 25 bases between them. The CDR3 covers 17 residues. In nucleotides, the CDR3 is TGTGCCAGCAGCTCGAGAACAGGGATCTCTTCTAAGCCGGAGCTGTTTTTT. Its translation is CASSSRTGISSKPELFF.

The chain carries TRBV15 and TRBJ2-7; tentatively, D is TRBD1 (5 bases). The V gene's germline CDR1 is LNHNV and CDR2 YYDKDF (reference sequence). V was shortened by 0 bases and J by 1 base, with 10 bases between the two germline ends. The length of the CDR3 is 15 residues. The CDR3 DNA reads as TGTGCCACCAGCAGAGAGGGGCTAGGGTCCTACGAGCAGTACTTC. It encodes CATSREGLGSYEQYF.

This clone was found many times. The chain has TRBV6-1 and TRBJ2-5; 10 nucleotides match TRBD1. Germline V gene lookup returns CDR1 MNHNS and CDR2 SASEGT. This CDR3 contains 14 residues. Trimming cost V 5 bases and J 5 bases; bases outside gene matches: 5. CDR3 DNA: TGTGCCAGCAGTACGGGACAGGGGCTGGAGACCCAGTACTTC. This sequence encodes CASSTGQGLETQYF.

Comment on this clone: A read error may be the cause here, since a much bigger clone is one base away. Other DNA sequences in this sample translate to the same CDR3. The rearrangement links TRBV7-9 to TRBJ1-4; 9 positions agree with TRBD1. CDR1 SEHNR and CDR2 FQNEAQ come from the germline V gene (reference sequence). CDR3 length: 15 residues. CDR3 region: CASSTGTGRGEKLFF. The CDR3 nucleotides are TGTGCTAGCAGCACCGGGACAGGGCGAGGTGAAAAACTGTTTTTT.

This clone was detected a few times. V and J are TRBV6-1 and TRBJ2-7; D is unclear. Per the germline V gene, CDR1 is MNHNS and CDR2 is SASEGT. The length of the CDR3 is 11 residues. Trimming cost V 3 bases and J 2 bases, with 2 bases left between them. CDR3 residues: CASSDAYEQYF. The CDR3 nucleotides read TGTGCCAGCAGTGACGCCTACGAGCAGTACTTC.

V is TRBV4-2 and J is TRBJ2-7; 11 positions match TRBD1. J gave up 2 bases and V 0 bases, and 6 bases lay outside the gene matches. The CDR3 consists of 17 residues. Germline V lookup: CDR1 LGHNA, CDR2 YNFKEQ. The CDR3: CASSQDHRGQGAYEQYF. CDR3 DNA sequence: TGTGCCAGCAGCCAAGATCACCGGGGACAGGGGGCCTACGAGCAGTACTTC.

This clone came up a few times. The chain recombines TRBV5-6 with TRBJ2-1; D is undetermined. This CDR3 has 16 amino acids. CDR1 is SGHDT, CDR2 YYEEEE, per germline. V shed 1 base and J shed 0 bases, with 11 bases lying between them. This CDR3 reads CASSLRHRRSYNEQFF. The CDR3 nucleotides are TGTGCCAGCAGCTTGAGGCACCGGCGCTCCTACAATGAGCAGTTCTTC.

The J gene is TRBJ2-3, the V gene TRBV5-1, with 14 bases aligning to TRBD2. CDR3 length equals 15 residues. Germline-derived CDR1 and CDR2 are SGHRS and YFSETQ. V lost 4 bases and J lost 4; bases outside the gene matches: 2. CDR3 sequence reads: CASSQGLAGADTQYF. Here the CDR3 DNA reads TGCGCCAGCAGCCAGGGACTAGCGGGAGCAGATACGCAGTATTTT.

This clone was detected ten times or more. This chain links TRBV28 with TRBJ1-5; tentative D call: TRBD1 (5 bases). CDR1 is MDHEN, CDR2 SYDVKM, per germline. Between the trimmed V and J ends, which lost 3 bases and 4 bases, there was a span of 13 bases. The CDR3 is 15 residues long. CDR3: CASSFGLQENQPQHF. In nucleotides, the CDR3 is TGTGCCAGCAGTTTTGGGCTACAGGAGAATCAGCCCCAGCATTTT.

This clone was picked up a small number of times. This rearrangement joins TRBV7-2 to TRBJ1-2, with D tentatively TRBD1 (6 bases). Trimming took off 0 bases at V and 4 bases at J, with 12 bases between the two ends. Per germline, CDR1 SGHTA and CDR2 FQGNSA. There are 15 residues in the CDR3. CDR3 DNA: TGTGCCAGCAGCTTAGCGGCGACAGGATTCTATGGCTACACCTTC. Amino acid sequence: CASSLAATGFYGYTF.

The genes are TRBV11-2 and TRBJ1-5; the match to TRBD1 covers 7 bases. CDR1 is SGHAT and CDR2 is FQNNGV in the germline V gene. Trimming took 5 bases from V and 3 from J; bases not matched to a gene: 4. The CDR3 is made up of 14 amino acids. CDR3 sequence (DNA): TGTGCCAGCAGCCAGGGACAGCTCAATCAGCCCCAGCATTTT. It yields the protein CASSQGQLNQPQHF.